This T cell receptor (beta chain) was found in a study of T-cell reconstitution after alpha-beta-depleted transplantation in children. Points from the study as a whole: It was newly produced T cells that mostly accounted for T-cell counts and diversity one year after transplant.

CDR3 size: 12 residues. CDR1 and CDR2 from the germline V gene are SQVTM and ANQGSEA. V was trimmed by 4 bases and J by 4 bases, leaving 8 bases between them. Preparation of the TCRbeta library was carried out with unique molecular identifiers. TCRdb fed the PCR reads into MiXCR, producing one record per CDR3 protein. The sample carries hundreds of thousands of distinct CDR3 sequences, approximately 19% recorded once. Notes on this clonotype: As yet, its antigen is unknown.

Sequencing was performed on PBMCs, mostly from graft donor cells, taken 360 days after TCRalphabeta/CD19-depleted stem cell transplant. V is TRBV29-1 and J is TRBJ1-5, with D possibly matching TRBD1 (6 bases). The TCR was taken from a male patient aged 2-15 years who had a stem cell transplant for acute lymphoblastic leukemia, so the T cells may come from the graft donor. The CDR3 DNA is TGCAGCGTTGGGGGGCCTAATCAGCCCCAGCATTTT. Protein: CSVGGPNQPQHF.